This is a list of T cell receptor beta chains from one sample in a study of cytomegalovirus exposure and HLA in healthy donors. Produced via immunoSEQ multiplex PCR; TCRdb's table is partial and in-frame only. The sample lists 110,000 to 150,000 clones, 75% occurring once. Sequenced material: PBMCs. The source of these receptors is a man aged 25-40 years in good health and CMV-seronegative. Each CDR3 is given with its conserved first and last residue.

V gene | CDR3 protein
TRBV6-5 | CASSYSGGGGNTIYF
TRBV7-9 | CASSPTSGLLQGYF
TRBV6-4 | CASSDVAGGTDTQYF
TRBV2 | CAGSADRAAGTQYF
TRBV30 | CAWNIAGAADTQYF
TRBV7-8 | CASSLGVTAGGSYEQYF
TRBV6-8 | CASSPGTEAYEQYF
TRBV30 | CAWRGGDGTNEKLFF
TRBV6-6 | CASSYSTDKYF
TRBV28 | CASSSTWGTSGGAPDTQYF
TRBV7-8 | CASSPLLFSGQETQYF
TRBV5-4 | CASTQDRDSPYEQYF
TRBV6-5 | CASSLLGDRGDQPQHF
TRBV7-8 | CASSLRGGGQFAYNEQFF
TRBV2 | CASSPTGPTSTDTQYF
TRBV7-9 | CASSQGGTEAFF
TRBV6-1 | CASSVSSGPQHF
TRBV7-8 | CASTHSIRTDTQYF
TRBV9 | CASSANPTGGITEAFF
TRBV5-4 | CASSLAGLGELFF
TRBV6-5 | CASSYSGVIGNTIYF
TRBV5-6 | CASSLGSGRSQVDTQYF
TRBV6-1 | CASSEGGGFEQFF
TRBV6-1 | CASQQGDEQYF
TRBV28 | CASSYGTRGNIQYF
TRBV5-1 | CASSLREYYGYTF
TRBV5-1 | CASSNGQLRAQYF
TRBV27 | CASRRGGTGLFDRNNEQFF
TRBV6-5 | CASVSSGGPRNEQFF
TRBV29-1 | CSVGQASYEQYF
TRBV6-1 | CASSEVRVAHNQPQHF